Listed below are T cell receptor beta chains from one sample, sequenced in a study of blood T cells in healthy people across ages. TCRdb fed the 5' RACE reads into MiXCR, producing one record per CDR3 protein. The table records around 1.5 million distinct CDR3 sequences, approximately 40% of them present only once. The sample comprised blood. The receptors shown here come from a woman aged 18 to 35 in good health. Both conserved end residues are part of each CDR3. A D gene is named only where the DNA matches it firmly. Clone size, where shown, is once, few, many, or a class for clones that have expanded.

v_call: TRBV12-3/TRBV12-4
d_call: NA
j_call: TRBJ2-7
clone_size: few
cdr3_aa: CASSFRQANYEQYF
cdr3_nt: TGTGCCAGCAGTTTTCGGCAGGCCAACTACGAGCAGTACTTC

v_call: TRBV12-5
d_call: TRBD1
j_call: TRBJ1-3
clone_size: NA
cdr3_aa: CASGLALDRGSGNTIYF
cdr3_nt: TGTGCTAGTGGTTTGGCCCTTGACAGGGGTTCTGGAAACACCATATATTTT

v_call: TRBV20-1
d_call: NA
j_call: TRBJ2-2
clone_size: NA
cdr3_aa: CSARDFVRNTGELFF
cdr3_nt: TGCAGTGCTAGAGATTTTGTCCGGAACACCGGGGAGCTGTTTTTT

v_call: TRBV27
d_call: TRBD2
j_call: TRBJ2-1
clone_size: NA
cdr3_aa: CASGVIRTSGSFPNEQFF
cdr3_nt: TGTGCCAGCGGAGTAATTCGGACTAGCGGGAGTTTTCCGAATGAGCAGTTCTTC

v_call: TRBV10-3
d_call: NA
j_call: TRBJ2-1
clone_size: NA
cdr3_aa: CAIRDSSSYNEQFF
cdr3_nt: TGTGCCATCAGGGACAGCAGCTCCTACAATGAGCAGTTCTTC

v_call: TRBV1
d_call: NA
j_call: TRBJ1-2
clone_size: NA
cdr3_aa: CTSSQGGSYGYTF
cdr3_nt: TGCACCAGCAGCCAAGGGGGCAGCTATGGCTACACCTTC

v_call: TRBV6-1
d_call: TRBD2
j_call: TRBJ2-5
clone_size: once
cdr3_aa: CASSERGPYNEQYF
cdr3_nt: TGTGCCAGCAGCGAGCGGGGGCCTTACAATGAGCAGTACTTC

v_call: TRBV10-2
d_call: NA
j_call: TRBJ1-6
clone_size: NA
cdr3_aa: CASSDKQRQGRDSPLHF
cdr3_nt: TGCGCCAGCAGTGATAAGCAAAGGCAGGGCAGAGATTCACCCCTCCACTTT

v_call: TRBV15
d_call: TRBD1
j_call: TRBJ2-3
clone_size: NA
cdr3_aa: CATSRTGETDTQYF
cdr3_nt: TGTGCCACCAGCAGAACAGGGGAGACAGATACGCAGTATTTT

v_call: TRBV2
d_call: NA
j_call: TRBJ2-1
clone_size: few
cdr3_aa: CATLSGRGAYNEQFF
cdr3_nt: TGTGCCACCCTCTCCGGCAGGGGCGCATACAATGAGCAGTTCTTC

v_call: TRBV29-1
d_call: TRBD1
j_call: TRBJ1-2
clone_size: few
cdr3_aa: CSVDQPPGQGGYGYTF
cdr3_nt: TGCAGCGTTGACCAACCCCCGGGACAGGGGGGCTATGGCTACACCTTC

v_call: TRBV11-2
d_call: NA
j_call: TRBJ1-1
clone_size: NA
cdr3_aa: CASSSRGGIGEAFF
cdr3_nt: TGTGCCAGCAGCTCAAGGGGGGGGATTGGTGAAGCTTTCTTT

v_call: TRBV27
d_call: NA
j_call: TRBJ2-7
clone_size: NA
cdr3_aa: CASAPGELVTYEQYF
cdr3_nt: TGTGCCAGCGCTCCTGGGGAGTTAGTCACCTACGAGCAGTACTTC

v_call: TRBV6-5
d_call: NA
j_call: TRBJ2-3
clone_size: few
cdr3_aa: CASSYSRVSDTQYF
cdr3_nt: TGTGCCAGCAGTTATAGCAGGGTGTCAGATACGCAGTATTTT

v_call: TRBV7-7
d_call: NA
j_call: TRBJ2-1
clone_size: NA
cdr3_aa: CASSKYGEQFF
cdr3_nt: TGTGCCAGCAGCAAGTACGGTGAGCAGTTCTTC

v_call: TRBV12-3/TRBV12-4
d_call: TRBD2
j_call: TRBJ2-7
clone_size: NA
cdr3_aa: CAASGTSGVNEQYF
cdr3_nt: TGTGCCGCGTCCGGGACTAGTGGGGTCAATGAGCAGTACTTC

v_call: TRBV5-1
d_call: TRBD2
j_call: TRBJ2-3
clone_size: few
cdr3_aa: CASSLTAGGPVSTDTQYF
cdr3_nt: TGCGCCAGCAGCTTGACGGCGGGGGGCCCCGTTAGCACAGATACGCAGTATTTT

v_call: TRBV10-3
d_call: TRBD1
j_call: TRBJ1-5
clone_size: few
cdr3_aa: CATWTGAFSEPQHF
cdr3_nt: TGTGCCACTTGGACAGGAGCTTTTTCAGAGCCCCAGCATTTT

v_call: TRBV7-2
d_call: TRBD2
j_call: TRBJ2-3
clone_size: NA
cdr3_aa: CASSSYQRGGTDTQYF
cdr3_nt: TGTGCCAGCAGCTCTTACCAGCGGGGGGGCACAGATACGCAGTATTTT

v_call: TRBV24-1
d_call: NA
j_call: TRBJ2-5
clone_size: few
cdr3_aa: CATSGAADPSETQYF
cdr3_nt: TGTGCCACCAGTGGCGCCGCAGACCCTAGTGAGACCCAGTACTTC

v_call: TRBV3-1
d_call: TRBD1
j_call: TRBJ1-1
clone_size: NA
cdr3_aa: CASVGPGGLTEAFF
cdr3_nt: TGTGCCAGCGTAGGCCCAGGGGGCCTGACTGAAGCTTTCTTT

v_call: TRBV7-7
d_call: TRBD2
j_call: TRBJ2-1
clone_size: NA
cdr3_aa: CASSPHPGTSGDNEQFF
cdr3_nt: TGTGCTAGCAGCCCACACCCGGGGACTAGCGGAGACAATGAGCAGTTCTTC

v_call: TRBV12-3/TRBV12-4
d_call: TRBD1
j_call: TRBJ1-2
clone_size: few
cdr3_aa: CASSLQGPHGYTF
cdr3_nt: TGTGCCAGCAGTCTACAGGGGCCGCATGGCTACACCTTC

v_call: TRBV7-2
d_call: TRBD2
j_call: TRBJ2-7
clone_size: NA
cdr3_aa: CASTGTSGTFYEQYF
cdr3_nt: TGTGCCAGCACTGGGACTAGCGGGACATTTTACGAGCAGTACTTC

v_call: TRBV6-6
d_call: NA
j_call: TRBJ2-1
clone_size: NA
cdr3_aa: CASDLGGGSSYNEQFF
cdr3_nt: TGTGCCAGCGACCTTGGAGGGGGGAGCTCCTACAATGAGCAGTTCTTC

v_call: TRBV11-2
d_call: TRBD2
j_call: TRBJ2-3
clone_size: few
cdr3_aa: CASSFGGGSGSTDTQYF
cdr3_nt: TGTGCCAGCAGCTTCGGGGGGGGTAGCGGTAGCACAGATACGCAGTATTTT

v_call: TRBV6-1
d_call: NA
j_call: TRBJ2-5
clone_size: few
cdr3_aa: CASRELGGRETQYF
cdr3_nt: TGTGCCAGCAGAGAACTCGGGGGCCGAGAGACCCAGTACTTC

v_call: TRBV6-5
d_call: NA
j_call: TRBJ2-1
clone_size: many
cdr3_aa: CASSLRGFSYNEQFF
cdr3_nt: TGTGCCAGCAGCTTAAGAGGTTTCTCCTACAATGAGCAGTTCTTC

v_call: TRBV20-1
d_call: NA
j_call: TRBJ2-1
clone_size: NA
cdr3_aa: CSAYRDTALDEQFF
cdr3_nt: TGCAGTGCTTACAGGGATACGGCGTTGGATGAGCAGTTCTTC

v_call: TRBV18
d_call: NA
j_call: TRBJ2-1
clone_size: NA
cdr3_aa: CASSPPIKGVNTGEQFF
cdr3_nt: TGTGCCAGCTCACCACCCATCAAGGGGGTGAACACTGGTGAGCAGTTCTTC

v_call: TRBV11-2
d_call: NA
j_call: TRBJ2-5
clone_size: NA
cdr3_aa: CASGLSPQETQYF
cdr3_nt: TGTGCCAGCGGCTTAAGCCCGCAAGAGACCCAGTACTTC

v_call: TRBV20-1
d_call: NA
j_call: TRBJ1-5
clone_size: NA
cdr3_aa: CSARRVGGASQPQHF
cdr3_nt: TGCAGTGCTAGGCGCGTAGGGGGGGCTAGTCAGCCCCAGCATTTT

v_call: TRBV27
d_call: TRBD2
j_call: TRBJ2-2
clone_size: NA
cdr3_aa: CASSARLAGVTGELFF
cdr3_nt: TGTGCCAGCAGTGCCAGACTAGCGGGGGTTACCGGGGAGCTGTTTTTT

v_call: TRBV3-1
d_call: NA
j_call: TRBJ1-2
clone_size: NA
cdr3_aa: CASSQSIRRRVKAGPDGYTF
cdr3_nt: TGTGCCAGTAGCCAATCAATACGGAGACGTGTTAAGGCAGGGCCTGATGGCTACACCTTC

v_call: TRBV3-1
d_call: TRBD1
j_call: TRBJ2-4
clone_size: few
cdr3_aa: CASSQTGQLNIQYF
cdr3_nt: TGTGCCAGCAGCCAAACGGGACAGTTAAACATTCAGTACTTC

v_call: TRBV29-1
d_call: NA
j_call: TRBJ2-1
clone_size: many
cdr3_aa: CSVDLGIPSYNEQFF
cdr3_nt: TGCAGCGTTGATTTGGGGATCCCGTCCTACAATGAGCAGTTCTTC

v_call: TRBV6-1
d_call: TRBD1
j_call: TRBJ2-7
clone_size: NA
cdr3_aa: CASTKTGVYEQYF
cdr3_nt: TGTGCCAGCACCAAGACAGGGGTCTACGAGCAGTACTTC

v_call: TRBV6-1
d_call: TRBD1
j_call: TRBJ1-4
clone_size: NA
cdr3_aa: CASRKQGADEKLFF
cdr3_nt: TGTGCCAGCAGGAAGCAGGGGGCGGACGAAAAACTGTTTTTT

v_call: TRBV7-9
d_call: NA
j_call: TRBJ1-4
clone_size: NA
cdr3_aa: CASSRGGTTNEKLFF
cdr3_nt: TGTGCCAGCAGCCGAGGGGGGACAACTAATGAAAAACTGTTTTTT

v_call: TRBV7-6
d_call: TRBD2
j_call: TRBJ2-1
clone_size: NA
cdr3_aa: CASSFLAGLSSYNEQFF
cdr3_nt: TGTGCCAGCAGCTTTCTAGCGGGACTGAGCTCCTACAATGAGCAGTTCTTC

v_call: TRBV28
d_call: NA
j_call: TRBJ2-5
clone_size: NA
cdr3_aa: CAGNTLGTSQYF
cdr3_nt: TGTGCCGGCAACACACTAGGGACCTCACAGTACTTC

v_call: TRBV7-9
d_call: NA
j_call: TRBJ2-7
clone_size: once
cdr3_aa: CAGHSDTYNEQYF
cdr3_nt: TGTGCCGGTCATAGTGATACCTACAATGAGCAGTACTTC

v_call: TRBV7-8
d_call: NA
j_call: TRBJ2-7
clone_size: NA
cdr3_aa: CASSLAAEPALYEQYF
cdr3_nt: TGCGCCAGCAGCTTAGCGGCCGAACCCGCCCTCTACGAGCAGTACTTC

v_call: TRBV7-9
d_call: NA
j_call: TRBJ2-7
clone_size: NA
cdr3_aa: CASSLQRDSYEQYF
cdr3_nt: TGTGCCAGCAGCTTACAAAGGGACTCCTACGAGCAGTACTTC

v_call: TRBV12-3/TRBV12-4
d_call: TRBD1
j_call: TRBJ2-5
clone_size: many
cdr3_aa: CASSFPGQQETQYF
cdr3_nt: TGTGCCAGCAGCTTCCCGGGACAGCAAGAGACCCAGTACTTC

v_call: TRBV28
d_call: NA
j_call: TRBJ2-5
clone_size: NA
cdr3_aa: CASVPPGSEETQYF
cdr3_nt: TGTGCCAGCGTGCCCCCTGGGTCGGAAGAGACCCAGTACTTC

v_call: TRBV6-5
d_call: TRBD1
j_call: TRBJ2-5
clone_size: NA
cdr3_aa: CASSKTQGPQETQYF
cdr3_nt: TGTGCCAGCAGTAAAACACAGGGGCCGCAAGAGACCCAGTACTTC

v_call: TRBV10-2
d_call: NA
j_call: TRBJ1-6
clone_size: NA
cdr3_aa: CASGGAGNSPLHF
cdr3_nt: TGCGCCAGCGGGGGGGCGGGGAATTCACCCCTCCACTTT

v_call: TRBV20-1
d_call: TRBD2
j_call: TRBJ2-7
clone_size: NA
cdr3_aa: CSARLLAGARSSYEQYF
cdr3_nt: TGCAGTGCTAGACTGCTAGCGGGAGCCCGGAGCTCCTACGAGCAGTACTTC

v_call: TRBV7-8
d_call: NA
j_call: TRBJ2-7
clone_size: NA
cdr3_aa: CASSPYSSEQYF
cdr3_nt: TGTGCCAGCAGCCCCTACAGCTCCGAGCAGTACTTC

v_call: TRBV6-6
d_call: NA
j_call: TRBJ1-6
clone_size: NA
cdr3_aa: CASSMQGLGNSPLHF
cdr3_nt: TGTGCCAGCAGTATGCAAGGACTGGGGAATTCACCCCTCCACTTT

v_call: TRBV12-3/TRBV12-4
d_call: NA
j_call: TRBJ1-4
clone_size: NA
cdr3_aa: CASTPGGFGEKLFF
cdr3_nt: TGTGCCAGCACGCCGGGGGGATTTGGTGAAAAACTGTTTTTT

v_call: TRBV7-9
d_call: NA
j_call: TRBJ2-7
clone_size: few
cdr3_aa: CATTAGSVDEQYF
cdr3_nt: TGTGCCACCACAGCAGGGTCTGTAGACGAGCAGTACTTC

v_call: TRBV4-1
d_call: NA
j_call: TRBJ2-1
clone_size: NA
cdr3_aa: CASSQSQATYNEQFF
cdr3_nt: TGCGCCAGCAGCCAGAGTCAGGCCACCTACAATGAGCAGTTCTTC

v_call: TRBV5-1
d_call: TRBD1
j_call: TRBJ1-1
clone_size: NA
cdr3_aa: CASSFPTGEGSEAFF
cdr3_nt: TGCGCCAGCAGCTTCCCGACAGGGGAGGGGTCTGAAGCTTTCTTT

v_call: TRBV24-1
d_call: NA
j_call: TRBJ1-2
clone_size: NA
cdr3_aa: CATSDDGGANYGYTF
cdr3_nt: TGTGCCACCAGTGATGACGGGGGAGCTAACTATGGCTACACCTTC

v_call: TRBV12-3/TRBV12-4
d_call: NA
j_call: TRBJ2-6
clone_size: NA
cdr3_aa: CASSPPDNVLTF
cdr3_nt: TGTGCCAGCAGCCCCCCGGACAACGTCCTGACTTTC

v_call: TRBV7-3
d_call: NA
j_call: TRBJ2-1
clone_size: NA
cdr3_aa: CASSLNQGRDEQFF
cdr3_nt: TGTGCCAGCAGCTTAAATCAGGGACGGGATGAGCAGTTCTTC

v_call: TRBV21-1
d_call: NA
j_call: TRBJ2-3
clone_size: NA
cdr3_aa: CASSKDWQPSTDTQYF
cdr3_nt: TGTGCCAGCAGCAAAGATTGGCAACCTAGCACAGATACGCAGTATTTT

v_call: TRBV5-1
d_call: NA
j_call: TRBJ2-7
clone_size: NA
cdr3_aa: CASSPGTRVETRYF
cdr3_nt: TGCGCCAGCAGCCCCGGGACACGTGTGGAGACCCGGTACTTC